Sequencing of this T cell receptor (beta chain) was carried out in a study of cytomegalovirus exposure and HLA in healthy donors. In the PCR, 60 Vbeta and 13 Jbeta primers were used. TCRdb keeps only in-frame clones here, not all; method: immunoSEQ multiplex PCR. The sample data list about 200,000 clones. Germline V gene data show CDR1 as MGHRA and CDR2 as YSYEKL. The CDR3 covers 15 residues. The V end lost 0 bases, the J end lost 4 bases, and 12 bases lay between the germline ends. The TCR sequence derives from a man aged 25 to 40 in good health and CMV-seronegative. Sample: PBMCs. The rearrangement links TRBV4-1 to TRBJ1-2, with D possibly being TRBD1 (6 bases). This chain's CDR3 is CASSQDRTETYGYTF. The CDR3 DNA reads as TGCGCCAGCAGCCAAGACCGGACAGAAACCTATGGCTACACCTTC.